These 22 T cell receptor beta chains came from one sample sequenced in a study of a mutant IDH1 vaccine in newly diagnosed glioma. As to time point: baseline, week 1 (first vaccination visit). Sample treatment: pre-vaccination baseline after standard-of-care therapy. Using immunoSEQ multiplex PCR, the repertoire was profiled, and TCRdb retains in-frame clones only, with some absent. This table holds about 51,000 clones, around 80% found once. The sequencing used PBMCs, collected from a glioma patient treated with radiotherapy, temozolomide or both. The receptor set was obtained from a woman in her 40s with glioma.

In its sample, this clone was seen once. The rearrangement uses TRBV9 and TRBJ2-2; 8 nucleotides agree with TRBD2. CDR1 and CDR2 (germline): SGDLS, YYNGEE. V shed 3 bases, J shed 4 bases, and the junction held 5 bases outside the gene matches. This CDR3 has 15 residues. CDR3 nucleotide sequence: TGTGCCAGCAGCGCCAGCGGGGGAGCCACCGGGGAGCTGTTTTTT. As protein: CASSASGGATGELFF.

The CDR3 region is CASSFTGLNTEAFF. DNA of the CDR3: TGTGCCAGCAGCTTTACAGGGTTGAACACTGAAGCTTTCTTT. V and J are TRBV7-6 and TRBJ1-1, with D maybe TRBD1 (6 bases). The CDR3 is made up of 14 amino acids. Per the germline V gene, CDR1 is SGHVS and CDR2 is FNYEAQ. V lost 3 bases and J lost 0, with 8 bases in between.

This chain connects TRBV7-9 to TRBJ1-2, with TRBD1 as a possible D gene (6 bases). The length of the CDR3 is 13 residues. Deletions cut 7 bases from V and 3 bases from J, with 12 bases between. Per the germline V gene, CDR1 is SEHNR and CDR2 is FQNEAQ (reference sequence). In nucleotides, the CDR3 is TGTGCCAGCACCAGGGACAAGGACTATGGCTACACCTTC. Amino acid sequence: CASTRDKDYGYTF.

The rearrangement joins TRBV14 to TRBJ2-3; D may be TRBD2 (7 bases). This CDR3 has 15 residues. Germline CDR1 SGHDN, CDR2 FVKESK. Trimming left V 2 bases short and J 2 bases short, with 11 bases between. In nucleotides, the CDR3 is TGTGCCAGCAGCCAAAGGGGGGGCGTCACAGATACGCAGTATTTT. Translating gives CASSQRGGVTDTQYF.

The chain combines TRBV18 with TRBJ1-6, with 8 bases aligning to TRBD1. The CDR3 runs to 16 residues. The trim removed 5 bases at V and 4 bases at J, leaving 7 bases unmatched. The germline CDR1 and CDR2 sequences are KGHSH and LQKENI. CDR3 residues: CASSGSTGGYNSPLHF. The CDR3 DNA follows: TGTGCCAGCTCAGGATCTACAGGGGGATATAATTCACCCCTCCACTTT.

The chain links TRBV7-8 to TRBJ2-3; D is unclear. V shed 0 bases and J shed 1 base, with 8 bases lying between them. The CDR3 runs to 15 residues. CDR1 is SGHVS and CDR2 is FQNEAQ in the germline V gene. CDR3 DNA sequence: TGTGCCAGCAGCTTAGCGGGCCCCGGCACAGATACGCAGTATTTT. This encodes CASSLAGPGTDTQYF.

In its sample, this clone was seen once. The rearrangement joins TRBV4-1 to TRBJ2-3; 8 positions match TRBD2. The CDR3 extends over 13 amino acids. V was clipped by 6 bases and J by 3 bases; unmatched bases: 2. CDR1 is MGHRA and CDR2 is YSYEKL in the germline V gene. For the CDR3, the DNA is TGCGCCAGCAGTCGGGGGGGGACAGATACGCAGTATTTT. Translating it yields CASSRGGTDTQYF.

V and J are TRBV29-1 and TRBJ2-3; D is unresolved. The germline CDR1 and CDR2 sequences are SQVTM and ANQGSEA. Between the trimmed V and J ends, which lost 8 bases and 2 bases, there was a span of 5 bases. The length of the CDR3 is 10 residues. The CDR3 region has the DNA TGCAGCATGGACACAGATACGCAGTATTTT. This gives the protein CSMDTDTQYF.

The rearrangement joins TRBV12-5 to TRBJ2-1; D is undetermined. V was clipped by 3 bases and J by 6 bases, with 6 bases between them. Germline-derived CDR1 and CDR2 are LGHNT and FRNRAP. This CDR3 comprises 12 residues. The CDR3 protein is CASGFSPNEQFF. DNA of the CDR3: TGTGCTAGTGGTTTTTCGCCCAATGAGCAGTTCTTC. The variable domain in full, completed from reference TRBV12-5 and TRBJ2-1, reads DARVTQTPRHKVTEMGQEVTMRCQPILGHNTVFWYRQTMMQGLELLAYFRNRAPLDDSGMPKDRFSAEMPDATLATLKIQPSEPRDSAVYFCASGFSPNEQFFGPGTRLTVL.

In DNA form, the CDR3 reads TGTGCCAGCAGCTCAGGGGGCAGTGGAGCAGATACGCAGTATTTT. Residues: CASSSGGSGADTQYF. The V gene is TRBV7-3, the J gene TRBJ2-3; 8 bases are a match to TRBD1. Unmatched junction bases numbered 7, after V lost 4 bases and J lost 4 bases. CDR3 length: 15 amino acids. CDR1 and CDR2 from the germline V gene are SGHTA and FQGTGA.

In its sample, this clone was seen once. The chain has TRBV2 and TRBJ2-7, with TRBD2 matching over 8 bases. Looked up from germline, CDR1 is SNHLY and CDR2 is FYNNEI. The J segment lost 0 bases and the V segment lost 7 bases, leaving 8 bases of the junction unmatched. CDR3 length: 15 amino acids. CDR3 sequence: CASNRGGSHSYEQYF. The CDR3 nucleotides read TGTGCCAGCAATCGCGGGGGGTCCCACTCCTACGAGCAGTACTTC.

The gene calls are TRBV12-5 and TRBJ2-6; 8 positions agree with TRBD1. Germline V gives CDR1 LGHNT, CDR2 FRNRAP. V was pared by 7 bases and J by 2 bases, with 13 bases of the junction left unmatched. This CDR3 has 18 residues. CDR3 sequence (DNA): TGTGCTAGTGCCGCTGAACAGGGGGGATCCCCTGGGGCCAACGTCCTGACTTTC. Its translation: CASAAEQGGSPGANVLTF.

Written as DNA, the CDR3 is TGTGCCTGGCGTATGGATGGGTGGGAGACCCAGTACTTC. It is translated as CAWRMDGWETQYF. The chain joins TRBV30 to TRBJ2-5; unclear D gene. V shed 5 bases and J shed 5 bases, with 15 bases lying between them. Germline lookup yields CDR1 GTSNPN and CDR2 SVGIG (reference sequence). This CDR3 comprises 13 residues.

The chain couples TRBV6-5 to TRBJ2-2; D may be TRBD2 (6 bases). The CDR3 has 16 residues. Germline V gives CDR1 MNHEY, CDR2 SVGAGI. The germline V and J ends were trimmed by 0 bases and 6 bases, with 14 bases remaining between them. The CDR3 bases are TGTGCCAGCAGTTACTCGTGGGACTCAGGCGCCGGGGAGCTGTTTTTT. It encodes CASSYSWDSGAGELFF.

The chain uses TRBV5-8 and TRBJ1-5; TRBD1 agrees at 9 bases. The CDR3 consists of 15 residues. Germline-derived CDR1 and CDR2 are SGHTS and YDEGEE. V trimming: 0 bases; J trimming: 5 bases; junction bases outside the gene matches: 3. DNA for the CDR3: TGTGCCAGCAGCTTGGCCGACAGGGGGGATCAGCCCCAGCATTTT. It yields the protein CASSLADRGDQPQHF.

V usage is TRBV30 and J usage is TRBJ2-7; 8 bases line up with TRBD2. The V gene end was trimmed by 3 bases and the J gene end by 0 bases; junction bases not matched to a gene: 4. CDR1 and CDR2 from the germline V gene are GTSNPN and SVGIG (reference sequence). The CDR3 contains 14 residues. The CDR3 here is CAWSPREGSYEQYF. The CDR3 nucleotides read TGTGCCTGGAGCCCTCGGGAGGGCTCCTACGAGCAGTACTTC.

The V call is TRBV9, the J call TRBJ2-2; 12 bases map to TRBD2. The CDR3 spans 18 residues. The V segment lost 0 bases and the J segment 4 bases; nucleotides outside the gene matches: 7. CDR1 is SGDLS, CDR2 YYNGEE, per germline. The CDR3 loop is CASSVAHLAGGRTGELFF. The CDR3 bases are TGTGCCAGCAGCGTAGCCCACCTAGCGGGGGGGCGCACCGGGGAGCTGTTTTTT. The full variable domain, its missing parts supplied by reference TRBV9 and TRBJ2-2, is DSGVTQTPKHLITATGQRVTLRCSPRSGDLSVYWYQQSLDQGLQFLIQYYNGEERAKGNILERFSAQQFPDLHSELNLSSLELGDSALYFCASSVAHLAGGRTGELFFGEGSRLTVL.

The chain recombines TRBV5-1 with TRBJ1-1; 7 nucleotides match TRBD1. The CDR3 spans 14 residues. Unmatched junction bases numbered 7, after V lost 0 bases and J lost 8 bases. The germline CDR1 and CDR2 sequences are SGHRS and YFSETQ. The DNA for the CDR3 is TGCGCCAGCAGCTTGGGGTCCCCAGGGGGGGAAGCTTTCTTT. As protein: CASSLGSPGGEAFF. Full variable domain (remainder filled in from reference TRBV5-1 and TRBJ1-1): KAGVTQTPRYLIKTRGQQVTLSCSPISGHRSVSWYQQTPGQGLQFLFEYFSETQRNKGNFPGRFSGRQFSNSRSEMNVSTLELGDSALYLCASSLGSPGGEAFFGQGTRLTVV.

The rearrangement links TRBV5-1 to TRBJ1-1; no reliable D call. Germline-derived CDR1 and CDR2 are SGHRS and YFSETQ. With 0 bases removed from V and 4 bases from J, the gap between germline ends came to 10 bases. The CDR3 is 14 amino acids. The CDR3 sequence is CASSLDWGGTEAFF. The CDR3 DNA reads TGCGCCAGCAGCTTGGATTGGGGTGGCACTGAAGCTTTCTTT.

The chain is built from TRBV6-4 and TRBJ2-7, with 12 bases identical to TRBD1. From germline, CDR1 is MRHNA and CDR2 SNTAGT. After removal of 9 bases from V and 0 bases from J, the junction contained 12 bases not matched to a gene. CDR3 length: 17 amino acids. The DNA for the CDR3 is TGTGCCAGTTACAGGGACAGGGGGCTACAGAGCTCCTACGAGCAGTACTTC. It encodes CASYRDRGLQSSYEQYF.

The chain uses TRBV6-1 and TRBJ1-2, with D unclear. With 0 bases removed from V and 7 bases from J, the gap between germline ends came to 3 bases. The CDR3 sequence is 11 residues long. Germline V gene data show CDR1 as MNHNS and CDR2 as SASEGT. The CDR3 region has the DNA TGTGCCAGCAGTGAAGCGAGTGGCTACACCTTC. It encodes CASSEASGYTF.

The genes are TRBV19 and TRBJ2-5; TRBD1 matches 8 bases. In germline, CDR1 is LNHDA, CDR2 SQIVND (reference sequence). Trimming removed 6 bases from V and 4 bases from J; junction bases left unmatched: 1. The CDR3 totals 12 residues. The CDR3 reads CASRTGAETQYF. The CDR3 nucleotides are TGTGCCAGTAGGACAGGGGCAGAGACCCAGTACTTC.